The 27 T cell receptor beta chains given below trace back to one sample, sequenced in a study of technical replicates of blood from several donors. Assay used: immunoSEQ multiplex PCR; TCRdb lists only in-frame clones, some missing. This table holds about 83,000 clones, around 92% found once. Sequencing was done on a sample of T cells isolated from PBMCs. The receptors derive from a human donor in good health.

The chain recombines TRBV6-5 with TRBJ1-1, with D perhaps matching TRBD1 (5 bases). The ends were cut back, 2 bases at V and 3 bases at J, with 7 bases in the middle. The germline V gene has CDR1 MNHEY and CDR2 SVGAGI. The CDR3 loop spans 13 amino acids. The CDR3 coding sequence is TGTGCCAGCAGTTACGGGGCTGACACTGAAGCTTTCTTT. This sequence encodes CASSYGADTEAFF.

This clone occurred once. The chain uses TRBV6-1 and TRBJ2-1; perhaps TRBD2 as D (6 bases). Germline CDR1 MNHNS, CDR2 SASEGT. The CDR3 is made up of 17 amino acids. V shed 0 bases and J shed 7 bases, with 19 bases lying between them. CDR3 sequence reads: CASSEAWVRDGGNEQFF. The DNA of the CDR3 is TGTGCCAGCAGTGAAGCGTGGGTCCGGGACGGGGGAAATGAGCAGTTCTTC.

The V call is TRBV6-5, the J call TRBJ2-7; TRBD2 aligns across 12 bases. Trimming cost V 6 bases and J 3 bases; bases outside gene matches: 6. Germline-derived CDR1 and CDR2 are MNHEY and SVGAGI. CDR3 length: 15 amino acids. The CDR3 is CASSQTSGSVYEQYF. The CDR3 nucleotides are TGTGCCAGCAGCCAGACTAGCGGGAGTGTCTACGAGCAGTACTTC.

The chain links TRBV6-5 to TRBJ2-1; TRBD2 agrees at 8 bases. Germline V gives CDR1 MNHEY, CDR2 SVGAGI. The CDR3 length is 16 residues. The V segment lost 2 bases and the J segment 4 bases; nucleotides outside the gene matches: 7. The CDR3 sequence is CASSYTSGGGYNEQFF. Here the CDR3 DNA reads TGTGCCAGCAGTTACACTAGCGGAGGGGGTTACAATGAGCAGTTCTTC.

The chain recombines TRBV20-1 with TRBJ2-1, with 10 bases lining up with TRBD2. This CDR3 has 11 amino acids. CDR1 and CDR2 (germline): DFQATT, SNEGSKA (reference sequence). CDR3 DNA sequence: TGCAGGCCGAGTGCCGGGACTAGCGCTTTCTTC. As protein: CRPSAGTSAFF.

CDR3 sequence (DNA): TGTGCCTGGAGCAGGGGGTCCTACAATGAGCAGTTCTTC. Protein product: CAWSRGSYNEQFF. The chain carries TRBV30 and TRBJ2-1; 7 bases map to TRBD1. Germline assignment: CDR1 GTSNPN and CDR2 SVGIG (reference sequence). The CDR3 spans 13 residues. With V trimmed by 3 bases and J by 1 base, 0 bases remained unmatched.

The chain has TRBV6-1 and TRBJ1-2; the D is unclear. Per the germline V gene, CDR1 is MNHNS and CDR2 is SASEGT. V was clipped by 3 bases and J by 6 bases, with 17 bases between them. The CDR3 extends over 15 amino acids. The CDR3 loop is CASSDGGLGLDGYTF. CDR3 DNA: TGTGCCAGCAGTGATGGAGGGCTAGGCTTAGATGGCTACACCTTC.

This CDR3 is CASSLGGRSFF. DNA for the CDR3: TGTGCCAGCAGTTTAGGGGGGAGGTCGTTCTTC. The rearrangement joins TRBV27 to TRBJ2-1; D is perhaps TRBD2 (6 bases). The CDR3 is made up of 11 amino acids. V lost 2 bases, J lost 15 bases, and 11 bases lay in between. Per the germline V gene, CDR1 is MNHEY and CDR2 is SMNVEV (reference sequence).

This clone was detected only once. The V gene is TRBV6-6, the J gene TRBJ2-7, with D possibly matching TRBD2 (6 bases). The CDR3 has 14 amino acids. The germline gives CDR1 MNHNY, CDR2 SVGAGI (reference sequence). Trimming stripped 4 bases from V and 2 bases from J, with 12 bases between. The CDR3 DNA sequence: TGTGCCAGCAGTTTCGGGACTGGTACCTACGAGCAGTACTTC. Translation: CASSFGTGTYEQYF.

V usage is TRBV27 and J usage is TRBJ1-1, with a possible D match to TRBD1 (5 bases). This CDR3 contains 13 residues. V shed 2 bases and J shed 8 bases, with 12 bases lying between them. From germline, CDR1 is MNHEY and CDR2 SMNVEV (reference sequence). The CDR3 reads CASSLGGLGEAFF. The CDR3 DNA follows: TGTGCCAGCAGTTTAGGGGGACTCGGAGAAGCTTTCTTT.

This rearrangement joins TRBV14 to TRBJ1-4; a weak D match, TRBD1 (6 bases). The CDR3 is made up of 17 amino acids. CDR1 is SGHDN, CDR2 FVKESK, per germline. Trimming stripped 2 bases from V and 8 bases from J, with 21 bases between. As DNA, the CDR3 is TGTGCCAGCAGCCAACGATTTATGACAGGTCGGTGGGAAAAACTGTTTTTT. It encodes CASSQRFMTGRWEKLFF. The variable domain in full, completed from reference TRBV14 and TRBJ1-4, reads EAGVTQFPSHSVIEKGQTVTLRCDPISGHDNLYWYRRVMGKEIKFLLHFVKESKQDESGMPNNRFLAERTGGTYSTLKVQPAELEDSGVYFCASSQRFMTGRWEKLFFGSGTQLSVL.

The chain joins TRBV11-1 to TRBJ1-3; no reliable D call. Germline CDR1 and CDR2: SGHAT and FQDESV (reference sequence). The CDR3 has 13 amino acids. V lost 8 bases and J 2 bases, leaving 10 bases between the germline ends. The CDR3 nucleotides read TGTGCCAGCGCGGAGGGAACTGGAAACACCATATATTTT. This sequence encodes CASAEGTGNTIYF.

The chain recombines TRBV27 with TRBJ1-2; 8 nucleotides align to TRBD1. CDR3 length equals 16 residues. The junction had 9 bases not matched to a gene; V was cut back by 2 bases and J by 4 bases. The germline CDR1 and CDR2 sequences are MNHEY and SMNVEV (reference sequence). CDR3 DNA sequence: TGTGCCAGCAGTTTAAACCCGACAGGGGCATTCTATGGCTACACCTTC. This codes for CASSLNPTGAFYGYTF.

This rearrangement joins TRBV14 to TRBJ2-1; 11 nucleotides agree with TRBD2. This CDR3 has 16 amino acids. Germline assignment: CDR1 SGHDN and CDR2 FVKESK. The V and J ends lost 6 bases and 6 bases, in that order; junction bases with no gene match: 10. CDR3 residues: CASSGRLAGLRNEQFF. The CDR3 nucleotides read TGTGCCAGCAGTGGGCGACTAGCGGGATTACGCAATGAGCAGTTCTTC.

The chain carries TRBV27 and TRBJ2-1; 13 bases line up with TRBD2. The CDR3 covers 15 residues. Germline V gives CDR1 MNHEY, CDR2 SMNVEV (reference sequence). Trimming cost V 6 bases and J 5 bases; bases outside gene matches: 4. DNA for the CDR3: TGTGCCAGCAGAGTACTAGCGGGAGGGGACAATGAGCAGTTCTTC. Amino acids: CASRVLAGGDNEQFF.

J is TRBJ2-1 and V is TRBV10-3; 9 bases agree with TRBD1. The germline CDR1 and CDR2 sequences are ENHRY and SYGVKD. The V gene end was trimmed by 2 bases and the J gene end by 6 bases; junction bases not matched to a gene: 8. CDR3 length equals 16 residues. The CDR3 here is CAISEPGDRVSNEQFF. DNA of the CDR3: TGTGCCATCAGTGAGCCGGGGGACAGGGTTAGCAATGAGCAGTTCTTC.

The chain recombines TRBV6-6 with TRBJ1-2; D might be TRBD1 (5 bases). Per the germline V gene, CDR1 is MNHNY and CDR2 is SVGAGI (reference sequence). The CDR3 has 13 residues. Trimming shortened V by 5 bases and J by 6 bases, and 13 bases separated the two germline ends. The CDR3 spells CASSRGTSDGYTF. The DNA of the CDR3 is TGTGCCAGCAGTAGGGGAACGAGCGATGGCTACACCTTC.

The V gene is TRBV4-1, the J gene TRBJ2-3; D is unresolved. Trimming stripped 2 bases from V and 3 bases from J, with 6 bases between. Germline-derived CDR1 and CDR2 are MGHRA and YSYEKL. The CDR3 runs to 13 residues. The CDR3 loop reads CASSQTETDTQYF. DNA of the CDR3: TGCGCCAGCAGCCAAACAGAAACAGATACGCAGTATTTT.

The CDR3 DNA reads as TGTGCCAGCAGCTCCCCCCGCAGGGGAGAAGAAAAACTGTTTTTT. Its protein product is CASSSPRRGEEKLFF. The chain uses TRBV13 and TRBJ1-4; a possible D gene is TRBD1 (6 bases). There are 15 residues in the CDR3. Between the trimmed V and J ends, which lost 4 bases and 8 bases, there was a span of 17 bases. Germline V gene lookup returns CDR1 PRHDT and CDR2 FYEKMQ (reference sequence).

The chain joins TRBV2 to TRBJ2-3; TRBD2 might be the D (5 bases). Germline CDR1 reads SNHLY; CDR2 reads FYNNEI. Trimming removed 1 base at V and 0 bases at J, with 26 bases between. There are 21 residues in the CDR3. CDR3 DNA: TGTGCCAGCAGTGAAGGTACTTTAGGCGGGTACTGGGGAAGCAGCACAGATACGCAGTATTTT. It is translated as CASSEGTLGGYWGSSTDTQYF.

The V call is TRBV5-4, the J call TRBJ2-7; D is possibly TRBD1 (6 bases). The CDR3 consists of 15 residues. V was shortened by 5 bases and J by 0 bases, with 15 bases between the two germline ends. Per germline, CDR1 SGHNT and CDR2 YYREEE (reference sequence). Here the CDR3 DNA reads TGTGCCAGCAGACCAGACAGGTTGAGCTCCTACGAGCAGTACTTC. Protein sequence: CASRPDRLSSYEQYF.

This sequence joins TRBV23-1 and TRBJ2-1; TRBD2 matches at 8 bases. TRBV23-1 qualifies as an ORF whose function is uncertain. This CDR3 contains 16 residues. V gave up 3 bases and J gave up 8 bases; unmatched junction bases: 12. CDR3 bases: TGCGCCAGCAGTCAGTCCCCTAGCGGGTGCGGCGATGAGCAGTTCTTC. Translating gives CASSQSPSGCGDEQFF.

The chain joins TRBV4-1 to TRBJ2-1; 8 positions agree with TRBD2. V lost 2 bases to trimming and J lost 12 bases; unmatched junction nucleotides: 15. This CDR3 comprises 16 residues. In germline, CDR1 is MGHRA, CDR2 YSYEKL. This chain's CDR3 is CASSQPGVRGGSMQFF. The CDR3 DNA sequence: TGCGCCAGCAGCCAACCAGGGGTACGGGGGGGCTCGATGCAGTTCTTC.

The chain carries TRBV9 and TRBJ2-7, with 9 bases identical to TRBD2. V lost 4 bases to trimming and J lost 0 bases; unmatched junction nucleotides: 11. The CDR3 totals 17 residues. Germline CDR1 is SGDLS and CDR2 is YYNGEE. Here the CDR3 DNA reads TGTGCCAGCAGCCCCTCTGGGGGACTAGCCGCCTCCTACGAGCAGTACTTC. This sequence encodes CASSPSGGLAASYEQYF.

This rearrangement joins TRBV7-9 to TRBJ2-7; 9 nucleotides line up with TRBD1. CDR1 is SEHNR, CDR2 FQNEAQ, per germline (reference sequence). CDR3 size: 15 residues. Losses at the gene ends were 4 bases for V and 5 bases for J; bases not matched to a gene: 9. The CDR3 protein is CASSSSGQGIHEQYF. The CDR3 nucleotides read TGTGCCAGCAGCTCATCGGGACAGGGTATCCACGAGCAGTACTTC.

The CDR3 coding sequence is TGCAGCGTCGCTGACAGGGTCCGCGAGCAGTACTTC. Its translation is CSVADRVREQYF. The gene calls are TRBV29-1 and TRBJ2-7; TRBD1 aligns across 7 bases. CDR3 length: 12 residues. The germline gives CDR1 SQVTM, CDR2 ANQGSEA. Unmatched junction bases numbered 8, after V lost 6 bases and J lost 6 bases.

This chain uses TRBV29-1 with TRBJ2-4; possibly TRBD2 for D (7 bases). The CDR3 length is 14 residues. Germline V CDR1 and CDR2: SQVTM, ANQGSEA. The V end was cut by 4 bases, the J end by 6 bases, with 16 bases between. The CDR3 protein is CSVVLGGRGNIQYF. The CDR3 DNA is TGCAGCGTTGTGTTGGGGGGGCGCGGAAACATTCAGTACTTC.